This T cell receptor beta chain was identified in a study of naive and memory T cell subsets. Amplification of ligated cDNA took four PCR rounds with SP2 and nested alpha and beta constant primers. Using its own MiXCR run on the 5' RACE reads, TCRdb lists one record per CDR3 protein. The data contain 55,000 to 65,000 distinct CDR3 sequences, less than 10% of them singletons. Between the trimmed V and J ends, which lost 0 bases and 0 bases, there was a span of 4 bases. The CDR3 covers 13 residues. CDR1 SGHTS and CDR2 YDEGEE come from the germline V gene. TCR cDNA received a 3' ligated oligonucleotide that carried a UMI. This clonotype has more than one count but fewer than ten.

The rearrangement joins TRBV5-8 to TRBJ2-7; no clear D gene. The TCR sequence derives from a female donor in good health. The CDR3 nucleotides are TGTGCCAGCAGCTTGGGGGCCTCCTACGAGCAGTACTTC. This encodes CASSLGASYEQYF. The entire variable domain, with the rest obtained from reference TRBV5-8 and TRBJ2-7, is as follows: EAGVTQSPTHLIKTRGQQATLRCSPISGHTSVYWYQQALGLGLQFLLWYDEGEERNRGNFPPRFSGRQFPNYSSELNVNALELEDSALYLCASSLGASYEQYFGPGTRLTVT.